This passage covers 9 T cell receptor beta chains from one sample sequenced in a study of OX40 agonist ivuxolimab in advanced cancers. The method behind the library was the immunoSEQ multiplex PCR assay. TCRdb holds this immuneACCESS table with in-frame rearrangements only. Some clones are missing; in checked studies, unresolved V genes explain under half, and the rest has no known cause. This sample comprises tens of thousands of clones, 80% to 95% of them detected only once. Of the sample, around 0.51% falls within the top ten clones. Material: CD4+ or CD8+ T cells sorted from blood, obtained in a trial of the OX40 agonist ivuxolimab. The receptors stem from an adult with an advanced solid tumor such as melanoma, head and neck, liver or kidney cancer.

This clone was found a few times. V usage is TRBV11-2 and J usage is TRBJ2-7; 11 bases match TRBD2. The CDR3 has 14 residues. V shed 1 base and J 9 bases; nucleotides not matched to a gene: 5. Germline CDR1 and CDR2: SGHAT and FQNNGV. The CDR3 spells CASSLGLAGGVQYF. The CDR3, as DNA: TGTGCCAGCAGCTTAGGTCTAGCGGGAGGTGTGCAGTACTTC.

The V gene is TRBV11-2, the J gene TRBJ2-7; possibly TRBD1 for D (6 bases). The CDR3 has 15 amino acids. Germline lookup yields CDR1 SGHAT and CDR2 FQNNGV. Trimming shortened V by 5 bases and J by 6 bases, and 20 bases separated the two germline ends. The CDR3 sequence is CASSAAAQGRFEQYF. The DNA of the CDR3 is TGTGCCAGCAGCGCAGCGGCACAGGGTAGGTTCGAGCAGTACTTC.

The gene calls are TRBV7-2 and TRBJ1-5; no firm D call. From germline, CDR1 is SGHTA and CDR2 FQGNSA. V was trimmed by 1 base and J by 5 bases, leaving 9 bases between them. The CDR3 is 14 amino acids. The CDR3 here is CASSLVIGDQPQHF. The CDR3 DNA is TGTGCCAGCAGCTTAGTTATTGGGGATCAGCCCCAGCATTTT.

CDR3 coding DNA: TGCGCCAGCAGCTTGGTGCCCGGTGACTCCTACGAGCAGTACTTC. Translation: CASSLVPGDSYEQYF. The chain employs TRBV5-1 and TRBJ2-7, with no clear D. The CDR3 consists of 15 residues. Germline V lookup: CDR1 SGHRS, CDR2 YFSETQ. V gave up 0 bases and J gave up 0 bases, with 10 bases separating them.

J is TRBJ1-5 and V is TRBV30; the match to TRBD1 covers 8 bases. Trimming at V came to 0 bases and at J to 5 bases, leaving 0 bases not matched to a gene. The CDR3 totals 13 residues. Germline-derived CDR1 and CDR2 are GTSNPN and SVGIG (reference sequence). The CDR3 DNA reads TGTGCCTGGAGTGTACAGGGGGATCAGCCCCAGCATTTT. This encodes CAWSVQGDQPQHF. Based on the CDR3 plus reference TRBV30 and TRBJ1-5, the full variable domain is SQTIHQWPATLVQPVGSPLSLECTVEGTSNPNLYWYRQAAGRGLQLLFYSVGIGQISSEVPQNLSASRPQDRQFILSSKKLLLSDSGFYLCAWSVQGDQPQHFGDGTRLSIL.

CDR3 sequence (DNA): TGTGCCAGTAGTGAGGGTTCGAACTATGGCTACACCTTC. This sequence encodes CASSEGSNYGYTF. The genes are TRBV19 and TRBJ1-2; D is unresolved. The CDR3 runs 13 residues. Germline CDR1 LNHDA, CDR2 SQIVND (reference sequence). V was clipped by 5 bases and J by 2 bases, with 9 bases between them.

This clone was seen just once. This chain joins TRBV7-8 and TRBJ2-7; no definite D call. V was shortened by 7 bases and J by 6 bases, with 16 bases between the two germline ends. The germline CDR1 and CDR2 sequences are SGHVS and FQNEAQ. The CDR3 contains 13 residues. Here the CDR3 reads CASILGTLGEQYF. The CDR3 nucleotides read TGTGCCAGCATTCTAGGAACCCTTGGCGAGCAGTACTTC. The variable domain in full, completed from reference TRBV7-8 and TRBJ2-7, reads GAGVSQSPRYKVAKRGQDVALRCDPISGHVSLFWYQQALGQGPEFLTYFQNEAQLDKSGLPSDRFFAERPEGSVSTLKIQRTQQEDSAVYLCASILGTLGEQYFGPGTRLTVT.

The chain is built from TRBV30 and TRBJ1-2, with 7 bases fitting TRBD1. The CDR3 has 14 amino acids. The trim removed 1 base at V and 7 bases at J, leaving 9 bases unmatched. Germline CDR1 GTSNPN, CDR2 SVGIG (reference sequence). DNA for the CDR3: TGTGCCTGGAGTGCAGCACAGGGGACTCGTGGCTACACCTTC. It is translated as CAWSAAQGTRGYTF.

The rearrangement uses TRBV28 and TRBJ1-5, with D perhaps TRBD1 (5 bases). The CDR3 contains 14 residues. Between the trimmed V and J ends, which lost 6 bases and 3 bases, there was a span of 12 bases. CDR1 and CDR2 (germline): MDHEN, SYDVKM. The DNA of the CDR3 is TGTGCCAGCAGCCTCGGGGGATTCAATCAGCCCCAGCATTTT. This codes for CASSLGGFNQPQHF.